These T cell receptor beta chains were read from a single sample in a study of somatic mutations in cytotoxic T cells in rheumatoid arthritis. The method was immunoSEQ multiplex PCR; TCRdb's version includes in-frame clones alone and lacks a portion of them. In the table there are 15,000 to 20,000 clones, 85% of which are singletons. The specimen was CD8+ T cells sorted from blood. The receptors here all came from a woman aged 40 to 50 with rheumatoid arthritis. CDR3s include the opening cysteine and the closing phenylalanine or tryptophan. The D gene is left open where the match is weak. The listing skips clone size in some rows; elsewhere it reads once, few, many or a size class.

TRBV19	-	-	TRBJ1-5	TGTGCCAGTAGTCCAGACGGAGATAGCAATCAGCCCCAGCATTTT	CASSPDGDSNQPQHF
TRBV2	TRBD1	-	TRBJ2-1	TGTGCCAGCCCTCCAGGGACAGGGGTCAATGAGCAGTTCTTC	CASPPGTGVNEQFF
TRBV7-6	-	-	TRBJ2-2	TGTGCCAGCAGCTTAGTAGAGGGCGGGGAGCTGTTTTTT	CASSLVEGGELFF
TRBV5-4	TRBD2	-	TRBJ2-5	TGTGCCAGCAGGCCTAGTGGGACTAGCAAAGAGACCCAGTACTTC	CASRPSGTSKETQYF
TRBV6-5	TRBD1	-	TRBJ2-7	TGTGCCAGCAGTTACAATGGACAGGGCGAGCAGTACTTC	CASSYNGQGEQYF
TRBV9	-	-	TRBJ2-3	TGTGCCAGCAGCTTGACCCGGGGATACACAGATACGCAGTATTTT	CASSLTRGYTDTQYF
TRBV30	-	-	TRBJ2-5	TGTGCCTGGAGAACCGGGACACAAGCGCTCAGGACCCAGTACTTC	CAWRTGTQALRTQYF
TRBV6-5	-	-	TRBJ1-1	TGTGCCAGCAGTTATAATGGGGGCTACACTGAAGCTTTCTTT	CASSYNGGYTEAFF
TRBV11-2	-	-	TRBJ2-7	TGTGCCAGCAGCCTGAACAGCTACGAGCAGTACTTC	CASSLNSYEQYF
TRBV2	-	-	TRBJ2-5	TGTGCCAGCACACGGTACCAAGAGACCCAGTACTTC	CASTRYQETQYF
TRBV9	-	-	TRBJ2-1	TGTGCCAGCAGCGTAGGCAACCCACGGGGGTACAATGAGCAGTTCTTC	CASSVGNPRGYNEQFF
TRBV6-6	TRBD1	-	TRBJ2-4	TGTGCCAGCAGTTTAGGGACAGGGGGGGCCAAAAACATTCAGTACTTC	CASSLGTGGAKNIQYF
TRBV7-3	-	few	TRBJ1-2	TGTGCCAGCAGCTCAGAACAGGGAAGAGGCTACACCTTC	CASSSEQGRGYTF
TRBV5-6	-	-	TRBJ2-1	TGTGCCAGCAGCGAAGGACAATACAATGAGCAGTTCTTC	CASSEGQYNEQFF
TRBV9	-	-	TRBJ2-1	TGTGCCAGCAGCGTAGAAGGGGGCTCCTACAATGAGCAGTTCTTC	CASSVEGGSYNEQFF
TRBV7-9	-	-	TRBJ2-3	TGTGCCAGCAGCGCTAGACAGGGAGGAACAGATACGCAGTATTTT	CASSARQGGTDTQYF
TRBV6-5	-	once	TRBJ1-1	TGTGCCAGCAGTTACCGGACGGGGACTGAAGCTTTCTTT	CASSYRTGTEAFF
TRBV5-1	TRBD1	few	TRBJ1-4	TGCGCCAGCAGCTCTGGACAGGGGATTGAAAAACTGTTTTTT	CASSSGQGIEKLFF
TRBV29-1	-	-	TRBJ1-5	TGCAGCGCTTCCACAGGGAGCAATCAGCCCCAGCATTTT	CSASTGSNQPQHF
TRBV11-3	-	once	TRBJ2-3	TGTGCCAGCAGCTTGACATTGACGCCAGATACGCAGTATTTT	CASSLTLTPDTQYF
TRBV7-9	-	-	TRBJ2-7	TGTGCCAGCAGCCCTAGTCTGAGCTACGAGCAGTACTTC	CASSPSLSYEQYF
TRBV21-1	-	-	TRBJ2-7	TGTGCCAGCAGCAAAGTGGAAGGGCAGGGTGACTACGAGCAGTACTTC	CASSKVEGQGDYEQYF
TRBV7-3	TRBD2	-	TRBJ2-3	TGTGCCAGCAGCGCCGCGGGAGGGTCGGCAGATACGCAGTATTTT	CASSAAGGSADTQYF
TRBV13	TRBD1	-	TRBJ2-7	TGTGCCAGCAGCTTATCTCTGGGACAGGGGTTGTACGAGCAGTACTTC	CASSLSLGQGLYEQYF
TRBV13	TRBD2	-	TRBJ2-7	TGTGCCAGCAGCTTCTCGGCGGGAGCGATATACGAGCAGTACTTC	CASSFSAGAIYEQYF
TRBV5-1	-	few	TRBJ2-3	TGCGCCAGCAGCTCTAGGGGGGGAGGAGATACGCAGTATTTT	CASSSRGGGDTQYF
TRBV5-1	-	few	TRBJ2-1	TGCGCCAGCAGCTTTGGTGGGCGACCCTACAATGAGCAGTTCTTC	CASSFGGRPYNEQFF
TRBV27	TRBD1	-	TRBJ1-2	TGTGCCAGCAGTCCGAGGGGACAGGTCGGAGGCTACACCTTC	CASSPRGQVGGYTF
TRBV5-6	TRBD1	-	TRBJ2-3	TGTGCCAGCAGCCCCTCGGGACAGGGAGGAGATACGCAGTATTTT	CASSPSGQGGDTQYF
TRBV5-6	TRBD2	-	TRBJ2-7	TGTGCCAGCAGCTTAGGACTAGGTCCCTACGAGCAGTACTTC	CASSLGLGPYEQYF
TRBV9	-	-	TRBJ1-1	TGTGCCAGCAGGGCAGCCGGGGATCCTGAAGCTTTCTTT	CASRAAGDPEAFF
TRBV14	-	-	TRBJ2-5	TGTGCCAGCAGCCAAGGGGGAGGAGGAGAGACCCAGTACTTC	CASSQGGGGETQYF
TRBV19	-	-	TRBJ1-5	TGTGCCAGTAGTTTCGGGGTACTTAGCAATCAGCCCCAGCATTTT	CASSFGVLSNQPQHF
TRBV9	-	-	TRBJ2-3	TGTGCCAGCAGCATCCCGACTACGTCTAGCACAGATACGCAGTATTTT	CASSIPTTSSTDTQYF
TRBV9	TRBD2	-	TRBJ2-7	TGTGCCAGCAGCGGAGCGGGGGGGCATTACGAGCAGTACTTC	CASSGAGGHYEQYF
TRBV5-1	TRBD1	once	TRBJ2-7	TGCGCCAGCAGTTACGCTCGGGGACAGGGCTACGAGCAGTACTTC	CASSYARGQGYEQYF
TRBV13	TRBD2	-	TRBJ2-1	TGTGCCAGCAGCCCCCTAGGGACTAGCGGGAGTTTCAATGAGCAGTTCTTC	CASSPLGTSGSFNEQFF
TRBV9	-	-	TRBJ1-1	TGTGCCAGCAGCGGAGTCCTAGGGGATGAAGCTTTCTTT	CASSGVLGDEAFF
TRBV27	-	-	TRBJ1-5	TGTGCCAGCAAGCCGGCAGGGAATCAGCCCCAGCATTTT	CASKPAGNQPQHF
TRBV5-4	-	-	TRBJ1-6	TGTGCCAGCAGTTACCTCAGGGAAGATAATTCACCCCTCCACTTT	CASSYLREDNSPLHF
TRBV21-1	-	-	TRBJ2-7	TGTGCCAGCAGCAAATCCCCCGGGACAGGGACCTCCTACGAGCAGTACTTC	CASSKSPGTGTSYEQYF
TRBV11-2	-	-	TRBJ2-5	TGTGCCAGCAGCGCCGTCGACGCGGCCCAGTACTTC	CASSAVDAAQYF
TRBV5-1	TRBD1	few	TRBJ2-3	TGCGCCAGCAGCTTGGCCGCAGGGGGAGGCACAGATACGCAGTATTTT	CASSLAAGGGTDTQYF
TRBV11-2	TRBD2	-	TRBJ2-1	TGTGCCAGCAGCTTAGGTCTAGCGGGGGGGAGGAATGAGCAGTTCTTC	CASSLGLAGGRNEQFF
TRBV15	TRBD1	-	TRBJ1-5	TGTGCCACCAGCCAGGACAGGGGCAATCAGCCCCAGCATTTT	CATSQDRGNQPQHF
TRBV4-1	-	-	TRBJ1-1	TGCGCCAGCAGCCAGGGCGAGATGAACACTGAAGCTTTCTTT	CASSQGEMNTEAFF
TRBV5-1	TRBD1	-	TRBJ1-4	TGCGCCAGCAGCTTGGGTCGACAGGGATTAGAGGAAAAACTGTTTTTT	CASSLGRQGLEEKLFF
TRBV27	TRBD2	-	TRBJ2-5	TGTGCCAGCGGGGAACTAGCGGGAGGGCCAGAGACCCAGTACTTC	CASGELAGGPETQYF
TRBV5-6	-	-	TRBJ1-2	TGTGCCAGCAGCCCGGGGACTGGTATCTATGGCTACACCTTC	CASSPGTGIYGYTF
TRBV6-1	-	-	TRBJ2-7	TGTGCCAGCAGTGAATGGGCAGACTTGGGGGACTCCCATTCCTACGAGCAGTACTTC	CASSEWADLGDSHSYEQYF
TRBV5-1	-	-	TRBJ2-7	TGCGCCAGCAGCGTGGGGGCTACAGTGAGCTCCTACGAGCAGTACTTC	CASSVGATVSSYEQYF
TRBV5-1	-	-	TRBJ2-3	TGCGCCAGCAGCATTGAGACAGATACGCAGTATTTT	CASSIETDTQYF